This TCR beta chain was captured by sequencing in a study of blood T cell repertoires in COVID-19 (dated by TCRdb to 2018 to 2020). For context, the study as a whole: Collaborator samples came from the United States, Italy and Spain and covered acute and convalescent phases of COVID-19. A freely available public database, intended as a resource for researchers studying the immune response to SARS-CoV-2, is where the repertoires were released. Deeply sampled blood TCRbeta repertoires from subjects exposed to, actively infected with, or recovered from COVID-19 were included in the dataset. A de-identified subject ID, COVID-19 status, age in years and sex were almost always included in the sample metadata. Samples came from the ongoing ImmuneRACE study (first 160 participants) plus 1,254 subjects from 6 global collaborators. The material from the prospective study consisted of cDNA or gDNA derived from T cells, B-cell-depleted T cells, or PBMCs. HLA class I and class II types, where available, came from metadata supplied by the sample provider rather than from assay-based typing. Overall results and qualifications from the work: The quantity of clinical and demographic metadata differed by source and by participant and was supplied without curation.

The collaborating institutions used their own protocols to collect whole blood in K2EDTA tubes. Collaborator samples were shipped for TCRbeta analysis as frozen whole blood, isolated PBMCs, or DNA extracted from either sample type. At the junction V is shortened by 6 bases and J by 2 bases, with 15 bases in between. Measured from the cysteine to the phenylalanine, the CDR3 is 14 residues long. Of the read, only the CDR3 DNA is kept; its 42 bases are in frame from base 1. The germline V gene (reference sequence) gives CDR1 as DFQATT and CDR2 as SNEGSKA. TCRbeta CDR3 regions were amplified from genomic DNA by means of the immunoSEQ Assay, a bias-controlled multiplex PCR. From the authors' description of their analysis: The number of nucleated cells in each sample was estimated by amplification of reference gene primers within the assay. To quantify the absolute abundance of each unique TCRbeta CDR3 rearrangement, sequence reads were collapsed and filtered. For each sample, productive Simpson clonality was calculated as the square root of Simpson's diversity index across productive rearrangements. TCRdb mirrors the immuneACCESS table, restricted to in-frame sequences. Some clones are absent from its copies; in checked studies, under half trace to an unresolved V gene, and the reason for the others is unknown. D and trimming come from the DNA, and the V and J calls and clone size come from that table. The sample contains roughly 72,000 clones, roughly 90% of them found a single time. The top ten constitute about 2.5% of the sample.

Notes on this clone: The antigen it binds to is not known. Base qualities are not at hand, and no much larger clone is one base apart.

The sequence was collected from a human donor in a cohort sampled during active COVID-19. The V and J genes are TRBV20-1 and TRBJ2-3, and the D gene may be TRBD1, 6 bases matching. Sequencing was done on a sample of peripheral blood. The DNA sequence reads TGCAGTGCAAGTTTGCAGGGGAACACAGATACGCAGTATTTT. The encoded protein is CSASLQGNTDTQYF.